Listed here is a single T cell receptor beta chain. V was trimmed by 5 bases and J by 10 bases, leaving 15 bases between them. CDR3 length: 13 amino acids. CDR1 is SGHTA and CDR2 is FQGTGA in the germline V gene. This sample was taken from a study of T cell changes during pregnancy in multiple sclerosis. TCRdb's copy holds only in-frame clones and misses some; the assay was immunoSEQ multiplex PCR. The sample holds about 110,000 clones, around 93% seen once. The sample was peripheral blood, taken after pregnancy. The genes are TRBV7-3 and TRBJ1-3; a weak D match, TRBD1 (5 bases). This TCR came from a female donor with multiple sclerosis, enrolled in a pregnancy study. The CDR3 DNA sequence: TGTGCCAGCAGCCTAAACCCTTCAGGGACCATATATTTT. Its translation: CASSLNPSGTIYF.